This T cell receptor beta chain appears in the sequencing data of a study of radiotherapy plus CTLA-4 blockade in lung cancer (dated by TCRdb to about 2018). Context from the whole study: Objective responses occurred in 18% of enrolled patients, and over 30% achieved disease control.

As regards this clone: Its antigen is currently not known. There are no base qualities to consult, and no much larger clone falls within one base.

Including the terminal cysteine and phenylalanine, the CDR3 comprises 15 residues. Only the CDR3 part of the read is kept: 45 bases, read in frame from the first base. CDR1 is given as SGHTS and CDR2 as YDEGEE, both from the germline V gene. Germline trimming: 4 bases from V, 2 bases from J; junction bases outside gene matches: 6. In this study, focal radiation therapy paired with CTLA-4 blockade (ipilimumab) was tested in patients who had chemo-refractory metastatic non-small-cell lung cancer. The full study reports these points: After treatment with radiotherapy and ipilimumab, TCR clones that came from tumors expanded in the peripheral blood. Early dynamic changes in blood T cell clones, together with increased serum interferon-beta after radiation, were reported as the strongest predictors of response.

Libraries were made using the immunoSEQ multiplex PCR assay. Held by TCRdb, this immuneACCESS table contains in-frame sequences only and omits some clones. Under half of the omission traces to an unresolved V gene where checked; the cause of the rest is unknown. The sample includes about 60,000 clones, with more than 60% observed a single time. Jointly, the top ten make up 4% of the sample. The clonotype was recovered from a human donor with non-small cell lung cancer who had a partial response to radiotherapy plus ipilimumab. This sequence uses TRBV5-8 and TRBJ2-3; 8 bases in the junction line up with TRBD2. The sample in question was peripheral blood, obtained from a patient treated with radiotherapy plus ipilimumab. The DNA reads TGTGCCAGCAGCAAGCGGGGGATTTTCACAGATACGCAGTATTTT. Its product reads: CASSKRGIFTDTQYF.